Listed below are T cell receptor beta chains from one sample, sequenced in a study of glioma-infiltrating T cells. TCRdb passed the multiplex PCR reads through MiXCR, listing each CDR3 protein once. Of approximately 400,000 distinct CDR3 sequences in the sample, more than 35% are singletons; the top ten hold around 12%. Sequencing input: glioma tissue, nonneoplastic brain tissue, or PBMCs (not recorded which). The receptors stem from a human donor with low-grade glioma or glioblastoma, undergoing nonglioma brain surgery, or in good health (not recorded which). CDR3s include the opening cysteine and the closing phenylalanine or tryptophan.

V	J	CDR3
TRBV11-2	TRBJ1-5	CASSLVPGPRHQPQHF
TRBV20-1	TRBJ2-3	CSAQSTSESTDTQYF
TRBV6-6	TRBJ2-7	CASSYSGLVGSYEQYF
TRBV11-2	TRBJ1-2	CASSSNRGADGYTF
TRBV12-3/TRBV12-4	TRBJ2-7	CASSLASGFGKLAIGQYF
TRBV27	TRBJ2-7	CASSPNVVAGSEQYF
TRBV6-2/TRBV6-3	TRBJ2-2	CASSTGGELFF
TRBV28	TRBJ2-7	CASSELGRISYEQYF
TRBV29-1	TRBJ1-3	CSVTTDPSGNTIYF
TRBV28	TRBJ1-1	CASGQVLRNTEAFF
TRBV2	TRBJ2-1	CASSRDLPSYNEQFF
TRBV6-1	TRBJ2-1	CAIRSAGGESYNEQFF
TRBV19	TRBJ1-2	CASSIERTSYGYTF
TRBV10-3	TRBJ1-4	CAISGGAGGHEKLFF
TRBV27	TRBJ2-1	CASSLTSSSSYNEQFF
TRBV3-1	TRBJ2-3	CATQVGSSRRTGTQYF
TRBV7-2	TRBJ1-5	CASSLIAGGNQPQHF
TRBV2	TRBJ1-1	CASSQWTGGTEAFF
TRBV27	TRBJ1-2	CASSEARGRVYGYTF
TRBV27	TRBJ2-7	CASNPFKGYEQYF
TRBV20-1	TRBJ2-7	CSAPTGTSGSYEQYF
TRBV7-4	TRBJ2-5	CASRGGRSWQETQYF
TRBV12-3/TRBV12-4	TRBJ2-7	CASRTTSATYEQYF
TRBV12-3/TRBV12-4	TRBJ1-1	CASSPAGNTEAFF
TRBV20-1	TRBJ1-2	CSARDPRGRNGYTF
TRBV3-1	TRBJ2-7	CASSHGLAEYEQYF
TRBV6-2/TRBV6-3	TRBJ2-1	CASSGLVDDNNEQFF
TRBV3-1	TRBJ1-5	CASSQDGSDSNQPQHF
TRBV28	TRBJ2-1	CASSEGYEQFF
TRBV3-1	TRBJ2-5	CASSQERETQYF
TRBV4-1	TRBJ2-7	CASSQDQQNYEQYF
TRBV14	TRBJ1-1	CASSHRDLMNTEAFF
TRBV19	TRBJ2-7	CASSIRNEQYF
TRBV2	TRBJ1-5	CASSDRTEVLPQHF
TRBV4-2	TRBJ2-5	CASSQESEETQYF
TRBV20-1	TRBJ1-3	CSVLSDRSSGNTIYF
TRBV7-9	TRBJ1-2	CASSRDNYGYTF
TRBV28	TRBJ2-3	CASSTYGLAGVTDTQYF
TRBV7-2	TRBJ1-1	CASQPGHSLNTEAFF
TRBV7-2	TRBJ2-4	CASSPSARGNIQYF
TRBV20-1	TRBJ1-3	CSASIGNTIYF
TRBV7-2	TRBJ1-3	CASSLAPTGNTIYF
TRBV7-9	TRBJ2-6	CASSQDSSGANALTF
TRBV6-2/TRBV6-3	TRBJ2-7	CASTKTGLYEQYF
TRBV4-1	TRBJ2-2	CASSQERYRVANTGELFF
TRBV19	TRBJ2-7	CASKKGTGGAYEQYF
TRBV2	TRBJ1-5	CASSDFPGTGDQPQHF
TRBV18	TRBJ2-1	CASSPGQRGNEQFF
TRBV7-9	TRBJ2-7	CASSPRLAGGYEQYF
TRBV27	TRBJ2-7	CASSPTPRDGHPYEQYF
TRBV5-4	TRBJ1-1	CASSALDRAYSNTEAFF
TRBV2	TRBJ2-3	CASSGDGADTQYF
TRBV14	TRBJ2-3	CASRLDSRTDTQYF
TRBV18	TRBJ2-1	CASSPGSASTLRSYNEQFF
TRBV4-1	TRBJ1-6	CASSQATGLVNSPLRF